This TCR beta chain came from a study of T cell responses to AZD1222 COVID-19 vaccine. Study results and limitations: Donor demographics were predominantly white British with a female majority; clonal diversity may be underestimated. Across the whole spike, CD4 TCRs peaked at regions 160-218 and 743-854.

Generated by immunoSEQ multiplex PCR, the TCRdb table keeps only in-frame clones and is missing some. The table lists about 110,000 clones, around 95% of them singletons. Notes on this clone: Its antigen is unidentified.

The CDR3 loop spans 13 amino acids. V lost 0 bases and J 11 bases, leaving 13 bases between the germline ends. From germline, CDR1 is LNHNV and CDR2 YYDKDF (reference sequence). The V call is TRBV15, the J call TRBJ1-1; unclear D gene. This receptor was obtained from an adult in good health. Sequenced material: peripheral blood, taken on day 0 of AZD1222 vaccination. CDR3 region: CATSRDTLYLAFF. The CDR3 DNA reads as TGTGCCACCAGCAGAGATACTCTATACCTGGCTTTCTTT.